Below, 15 T cell receptor beta chains from the same sample are listed, as sequenced in a study of T-cell reconstitution after alpha-beta-depleted transplantation in children. Molecular barcoding with unique molecular identifiers was used for the TCRbeta library. TCRdb re-analysed the PCR reads in MiXCR, keeping a single row per CDR3 protein. Altogether 350,000 to 450,000 distinct CDR3 sequences are present, roughly 15% being singletons, with the ten largest covering approximately 4.3%. This material consisted of PBMCs, taken from the stem cell graft. These receptors all come from a human donor who donated a stem cell graft to a child with Fanconi anemia.

The CDR3 region is CSAFLETQYF. CDR3 DNA: TGCAGTGCTTTCCTGGAGACCCAGTACTTC. This chain uses TRBV20-1 with TRBJ2-5; D remains ambiguous. Germline V gene data show CDR1 as DFQATT and CDR2 as SNEGSKA (reference sequence). The germline V and J ends were trimmed by 5 bases and 5 bases, with 6 bases remaining between them. The CDR3 length is 10 residues.

The gene calls are TRBV2 and TRBJ1-6; perhaps TRBD1 as D (5 bases). The CDR3 consists of 15 residues. V was clipped by 6 bases and J by 9 bases, with 18 bases between them. Germline V gene sequence: CDR1 SNHLY, CDR2 FYNNEI. In DNA form, the CDR3 reads TGTGCCAGCAGGGGGGACCCCCTGACCGGTTCACCCCTCCACTTT. Amino acids: CASRGDPLTGSPLHF.

This clonotype was counted ten times or more. V gene TRBV30 combines with J gene TRBJ1-2; 8 bases are shared with TRBD1. This CDR3 has 14 amino acids. Germline V gene sequence: CDR1 GTSNPN, CDR2 SVGIG (reference sequence). V was clipped by 7 bases and J by 4 bases; unmatched bases: 11. CDR3 nucleotides: TGTGCCTCACAAGGGGGACAGGTCGCCTATGGCTACACCTTC. Protein sequence: CASQGGQVAYGYTF.

The chain is built from TRBV11-1 and TRBJ2-6, with D perhaps TRBD1 or TRBD2 (5 bases each). This CDR3 has 19 residues. V lost 5 bases and J 0 bases, leaving 20 bases between the germline ends. Germline CDR1 is SGHAT and CDR2 is FQDESV (reference sequence). In nucleotides, the CDR3 is TGTGCCAGCAGCAGCACCCGAGAGGGACGTATCTCTGGGGCCAACGTCCTGACTTTC. Its translation is CASSSTREGRISGANVLTF. Full variable domain (outside the CDR3, taken from reference TRBV11-1 and TRBJ2-6): EAEVAQSPRYKITEKSQAVAFWCDPISGHATLYWYRQILGQGPELLVQFQDESVVDDSQLPKDRFSAERLKGVDSTLKIQPAELGDSAMYLCASSSTREGRISGANVLTFGAGSRLTVL.

This sequence joins TRBV9 and TRBJ2-7, with TRBD1 matching 7 bases. With V trimmed by 3 bases and J by 5 bases, 2 bases remained unmatched. The V gene's germline CDR1 is SGDLS and CDR2 YYNGEE. The CDR3 length is 12 residues. The CDR3 is CASSGQGHEQYF. The CDR3 DNA follows: TGTGCCAGCAGCGGACAGGGCCACGAGCAGTACTTC. Full variable domain (missing parts from reference TRBV9 and TRBJ2-7): DSGVTQTPKHLITATGQRVTLRCSPRSGDLSVYWYQQSLDQGLQFLIQYYNGEERAKGNILERFSAQQFPDLHSELNLSSLELGDSALYFCASSGQGHEQYFGPGTRLTVT.

This chain uses TRBV15 with TRBJ2-7; the match to TRBD1 covers 11 bases. The CDR3 extends over 15 amino acids. Germline V gene lookup returns CDR1 LNHNV and CDR2 YYDKDF (reference sequence). V shed 2 bases and J 6 bases; nucleotides not matched to a gene: 6. DNA of the CDR3: TGTGCCACCAGCAGACACGGACAGGGGGCACGCGAGCAGTACTTC. Translated: CATSRHGQGAREQYF.

This chain joins TRBV7-8 and TRBJ2-5; D gene unclear. The germline V and J ends were trimmed by 5 bases and 0 bases, with 10 bases remaining between them. CDR1 is SGHVS, CDR2 FQNEAQ, per germline. The CDR3 spans 14 residues. The chain's CDR3 is CASSRTGYQETQYF. The CDR3, as DNA: TGTGCCAGCAGCCGGACGGGCTACCAAGAGACCCAGTACTTC.

This clonotype was counted a few times. CDR3 protein: CSARDLIADYNEQFF. DNA of the CDR3: TGCAGTGCTAGAGATCTGATAGCGGATTACAATGAGCAGTTCTTC. The chain carries TRBV20-1 and TRBJ2-1; maybe TRBD2 (6 bases). The ends were cut back, 0 bases at V and 4 bases at J, with 13 bases in the middle. Per the germline V gene, CDR1 is DFQATT and CDR2 is SNEGSKA (reference sequence). The CDR3 runs to 15 residues.

The V and J genes are TRBV7-2 and TRBJ2-6, with D unresolved. The V and J ends lost 0 bases and 0 bases respectively, with 12 bases between them. Germline V CDR1 and CDR2: SGHTA, FQGNSA. CDR3 length: 18 amino acids. The CDR3 bases are TGTGCCAGCAGCTTAGCCTCAGCAACCGTCTCTGGGGCCAACGTCCTGACTTTC. It codes for CASSLASATVSGANVLTF. Using reference TRBV7-2 and TRBJ2-6 for the parts outside the CDR3, the full variable domain is GAGVSQSPSNKVTEKGKDVELRCDPISGHTALYWYRQSLGQGLEFLIYFQGNSAPDKSGLPSDRFSAERTGGSVSTLTIQRTQQEDSAVYLCASSLASATVSGANVLTFGAGSRLTVL.

The chain employs TRBV27 and TRBJ1-1; D may be TRBD1 (5 bases). Deletions cut 5 bases from V and 4 bases from J, with 29 bases between. The CDR3 sequence is 19 residues long. Germline V gives CDR1 MNHEY, CDR2 SMNVEV (reference sequence). CDR3 amino acids: CASSPIWGGMRGEVTEAFF. The CDR3 nucleotides read TGTGCCAGCAGTCCCATATGGGGGGGGATGAGGGGCGAGGTCACTGAAGCTTTCTTT.

This clonotype was detected only a few times. The rearrangement joins TRBV28 to TRBJ2-5; TRBD1 matches 8 bases. CDR1 MDHEN and CDR2 SYDVKM come from the germline V gene. The CDR3 runs to 16 residues. The V gene end was trimmed by 6 bases and the J gene end by 2 bases; junction bases not matched to a gene: 11. CDR3 amino acids: CASRRTGTGYQETQYF. CDR3 bases: TGTGCCAGCAGACGAACCGGGACAGGTTATCAAGAGACCCAGTACTTC.

This clonotype was picked up many times. The V call is TRBV5-4, the J call TRBJ2-2; 7 bases are shared with TRBD1. Per the germline V gene, CDR1 is SGHNT and CDR2 is YYREEE (reference sequence). The CDR3 runs 14 residues. Trimming at V came to 1 base and at J to 7 bases, leaving 4 bases not matched to a gene. The chain's CDR3 is CASSLNRGYGELFF. CDR3 sequence (DNA): TGTGCCAGCAGCTTGAACAGGGGATACGGGGAGCTGTTTTTT.

This clonotype was recorded at least ten times. Its ends do not fully match the called genes, so a read error is possible. V and J are TRBV7-2 and TRBJ1-1; TRBD1 might be the D (6 bases). Germline V gives CDR1 SGHTA, CDR2 FQGNSA. The CDR3 is made up of 13 amino acids. The CDR3 DNA reads TGTGCCAGCAGTTTAGGGGGAAGAACTGAAGCTTTCTTT. Translating it yields CASSLGGRTEAFF.

This clonotype was seen repeatedly, ten times or more. The chain recombines TRBV4-3 with TRBJ1-5, with D unresolved. There are 15 residues in the CDR3. Germline loops: CDR1 LGHNA, CDR2 YSLEER. V was clipped by 0 bases and J by 2 bases, with 8 bases between them. The CDR3 bases are TGCGCCAGCAGCCAAGATCGGGTTCGCAATCAGCCCCAGCATTTT. Translation gives CASSQDRVRNQPQHF.

There are a few counts of this clonotype. V gene TRBV5-1 combines with J gene TRBJ1-2; tentative D call: TRBD1 (5 bases). Per germline, CDR1 SGHRS and CDR2 YFSETQ. This CDR3 has 13 residues. Trimming removed 0 bases at V and 7 bases at J, with 10 bases between. DNA of the CDR3: TGCGCCAGCAGCTTGGGACAGCAAACTGGCTACACCTTC. Encoded protein: CASSLGQQTGYTF. Looking up the rest from reference TRBV5-1 and TRBJ1-2 gives the full variable domain: KAGVTQTPRYLIKTRGQQVTLSCSPISGHRSVSWYQQTPGQGLQFLFEYFSETQRNKGNFPGRFSGRQFSNSRSEMNVSTLELGDSALYLCASSLGQQTGYTFGSGTRLTVV.